This TCR beta chain was profiled in a study of cytomegalovirus exposure and HLA in healthy donors. Germline V gene sequence: CDR1 SGHVS, CDR2 FNYEAQ. With 2 bases clipped from V and 5 bases from J, the junction kept 3 bases outside the gene matches. The CDR3 consists of 14 residues. The PCR was carried out with 60 Vbeta primers and 13 Jbeta primers. Data came from immunoSEQ multiplex PCR; TCRdb stores just in-frame clones and leaves some out. Here the sample spans about 95,000 clones, 77% being singletons. Notes on the study in general: In a later analysis, approximately 15,000 TCR beta sequences were associated with HLA alleles at 0.05 false discovery rate. According to an earlier analysis, most TCR beta V segments yielded productive rearrangements about 87% or about 30% of the time.

This clone turned up a few times. Its antigen remains unidentified. Donors likely had unrecorded immune exposures despite being nominally healthy when sampled. This chain uses TRBV7-6 with TRBJ2-7, with 10 bases that match TRBD1. The TCR comes from a middle-aged woman in good health and CMV-seronegative. The sample was PBMCs. The CDR3 spells CASSLSGTGDEQYF. The CDR3 DNA reads TGTGCCAGCAGCTTATCGGGGACAGGGGACGAGCAGTACTTC.